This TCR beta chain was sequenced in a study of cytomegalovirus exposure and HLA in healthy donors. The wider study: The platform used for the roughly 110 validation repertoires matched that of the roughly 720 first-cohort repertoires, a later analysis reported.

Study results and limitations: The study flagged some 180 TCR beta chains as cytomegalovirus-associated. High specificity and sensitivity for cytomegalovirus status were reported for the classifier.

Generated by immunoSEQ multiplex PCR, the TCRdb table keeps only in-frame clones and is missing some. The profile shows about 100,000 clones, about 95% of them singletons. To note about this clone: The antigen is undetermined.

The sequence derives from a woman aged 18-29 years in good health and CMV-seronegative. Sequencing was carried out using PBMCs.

CDR3 sequence reads: CASRNVKRVLNTEAFF. The CDR3 bases are TGTGCCAGTAGGAACGTAAAACGGGTTTTGAACACTGAAGCTTTCTTT. The gene calls are TRBV19 and TRBJ1-1; D is unresolved. The CDR3 runs to 16 residues. In germline, CDR1 is LNHDA, CDR2 SQIVND (reference sequence). With 6 bases removed from V and 0 bases from J, the gap between germline ends came to 17 bases. The whole variable domain, remainder taken from reference TRBV19 and TRBJ1-1, is DGGITQSPKYLFRKEGQNVTLSCEQNLNHDAMYWYRQDPGQGLRLIYYSQIVNDFQKGDIAEGYSVSREKKESFPLTVTSAQKNPTAFYLCASRNVKRVLNTEAFFGQGTRLTVV.